This T cell receptor beta chain was retrieved from a study of shared clonotypes between healthy human individuals. Across the study: Two women and a few men aged 18 to 49 made up the donors.

This clone was recorded once. Its antigen is as yet unknown. Germline V gene sequence: CDR1 SNHLY, CDR2 FYNNEI. With 5 bases clipped from V and 6 bases from J, the junction kept 8 bases outside the gene matches. This CDR3 is 16 amino acids long. Only in-frame clones appear in the TCRdb table, and some are missing; sequencing was by immunoSEQ multiplex PCR. The sample records about 980,000 clones, 76% being singletons. Study-wide findings and caveats: Clonotype sharing across several donors was observed for around 4.5% of naive CD4 clonotypes. Non-shared clonotypes had lower generation probabilities than those shared by all four donors.

This receptor was taken from a man younger than 35 in good health. The rearrangement uses TRBV2 and TRBJ2-2; TRBD2 aligns across 11 bases. Sequencing used memory CD4+ T cells sorted from blood. The subset: CD45RA-negative fraction. The CDR3 sequence: CASSLSGGAVAGELFF. The DNA for the CDR3 is TGTGCCAGCAGTCTTAGCGGGGGGGCGGTCGCCGGGGAGCTGTTTTTT.